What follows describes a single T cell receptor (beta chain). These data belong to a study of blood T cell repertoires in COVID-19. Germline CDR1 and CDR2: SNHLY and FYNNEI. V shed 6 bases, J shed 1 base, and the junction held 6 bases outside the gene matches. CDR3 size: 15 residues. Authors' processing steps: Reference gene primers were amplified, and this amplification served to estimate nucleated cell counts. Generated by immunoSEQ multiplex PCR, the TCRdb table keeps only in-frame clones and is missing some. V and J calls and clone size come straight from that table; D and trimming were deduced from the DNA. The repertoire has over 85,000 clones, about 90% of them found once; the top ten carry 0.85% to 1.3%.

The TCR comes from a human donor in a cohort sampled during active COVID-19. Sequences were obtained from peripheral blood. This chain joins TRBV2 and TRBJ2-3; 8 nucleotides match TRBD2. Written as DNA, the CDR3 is TGTGCCAGCAGACCGACTAGCGTGGGCACAGATACGCAGTATTTT. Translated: CASRPTSVGTDTQYF. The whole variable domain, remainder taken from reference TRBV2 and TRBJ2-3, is EPEVTQTPSHQVTQMGQEVILRCVPISNHLYFYWYRQILGQKVEFLVSFYNNEISEKSEIFDDQFSVERPDGSNFTLKIRSTKLEDSAMYFCASRPTSVGTDTQYFGPGTRLTVL.